The 7 T cell receptor beta chains listed next were all sequenced from one sample in a study of Graves' ophthalmopathy and Graves' hyperthyroidism. RNA transcripts were the template, and TCR beta CDR3 regions were amplified from them. HTBI-primed RT-PCR formed the first round, and a multiplex PCR formed the second. TCRdb re-called the multiplex PCR reads with MiXCR, one entry per CDR3 protein. The table records around 1,000,000 distinct CDR3 sequences, about 35% of them present only once. Sequenced: peripheral blood or thyroid tissue (not recorded which). These receptors were taken from an adult man with Graves' hyperthyroidism.

The table lists this clonotype with a count of one. CDR3 sequence (DNA): TGTGCCAACCAGGTGACTGGGAATTCACCCCTCCACTTT. The encoded protein is CANQVTGNSPLHF. The V call is TRBV10-3, the J call TRBJ1-6; no reliable D call. CDR1 is ENHRY and CDR2 is SYGVKD in the germline V gene. With 10 bases removed from V and 7 bases from J, the gap between germline ends came to 14 bases. The CDR3 extends over 13 amino acids.

V is TRBV7-2 and J is TRBJ1-2, with TRBD1 identical over 9 bases. The ends lost 5 bases at V and 11 bases at J; junction bases unmatched: 6. Per germline, CDR1 SGHTA and CDR2 FQGNSA. The CDR3 sequence is 12 residues long. Written as DNA, the CDR3 is TGTGCCAGCAGCCCAGCTGACAGGGGGTACACCTTC. Amino acid sequence: CASSPADRGYTF.

The chain links TRBV27 to TRBJ1-5; no firm D call. V lost 4 bases, J lost 3 bases, and 19 bases lay in between. This CDR3 spans 17 amino acids. Germline assignment: CDR1 MNHEY and CDR2 SMNVEV (reference sequence). As DNA, the CDR3 is TGTGCCAGCAGTTACTCGAATCAGGACCCGAACAATCAGCCCCAGCATTTT. This codes for CASSYSNQDPNNQPQHF.

This clonotype has just a few counts. The chain combines TRBV5-4 with TRBJ1-5; D ambiguous. The CDR3 covers 15 residues. The germline V gene has CDR1 SGHNT and CDR2 YYREEE (reference sequence). V lost 5 bases and J lost 1, with 13 bases in between. In DNA, the CDR3 is TGTGCCAGCAGTCCCCCCGGGTTGAGCAATCAGCCCCAGCATTTT. Its protein is CASSPPGLSNQPQHF.

This clonotype has more than one count but fewer than ten. This chain links TRBV12-3 or TRBV12-4 with TRBJ2-7, with D hard to call. The CDR3 totals 15 residues. V was pared by 6 bases and J by 2 bases, with 17 bases between. The CDR3 nucleotides read TGTGCCAGCAGCCCCAGGTGGACGGCAGCCTACGAGCAGTACTTC. This codes for CASSPRWTAAYEQYF.

This clonotype was observed a few times. The genes are TRBV20-1 and TRBJ2-5; TRBD1 agrees at 10 bases. J lost 5 bases, V lost 5 bases, and 8 bases had no gene match. This CDR3 is 14 amino acids long. Per the germline V gene, CDR1 is DFQATT and CDR2 is SNEGSKA (reference sequence). CDR3 in amino acids: CSADGQGDWETQYF. The CDR3 bases are TGCAGTGCTGACGGACAGGGGGATTGGGAGACCCAGTACTTC.

This clonotype was seen more than once but under ten times. The chain joins TRBV4-1 to TRBJ1-6; perhaps TRBD1 as D (6 bases). CDR1 and CDR2 from the germline V gene are MGHRA and YSYEKL. The CDR3 loop spans 19 amino acids. Trimming stripped 0 bases from V and 0 bases from J, with 15 bases between. The CDR3 DNA reads TGCGCCAGCAGCCAAGATCTGGCAGGGGTAGGCTCCTATAATTCACCCCTCCACTTT. Translated, it gives CASSQDLAGVGSYNSPLHF.